Given below is one TCR beta chain in context. Its target is unknown. Other nucleotide sequences in the sample specify the same CDR3. Each cell subset's genomic DNA was divided evenly among several immunoSEQ plates. Sequencing was performed with immunoSEQ multiplex PCR; in TCRdb, only in-frame clones are kept and a portion is missing. The sample has about 2 million clones; 85% to 95% are singletons. Per the germline V gene, CDR1 is SEHNR and CDR2 is FQNEAQ (reference sequence). The CDR3 is 15 residues long. The V and J ends lost 4 bases and 7 bases, in that order; junction bases with no gene match: 7. Among the donors, all were Caucasian adults who lived in Nashville, Tennessee. This record belongs to a study of shared clonotypes between healthy human individuals. The study's findings and limits: It was expected that sequencing depth would affect clonotype sharing among donors.

This TCR derives from a man younger than 35 in good health. Sequencing input: naive CD4+ T cells sorted from blood. As for subset: CD45RA+ positively selected. V usage is TRBV7-9 and J usage is TRBJ1-3, with 10 bases fitting TRBD1. The CDR3 region has the DNA TGTGCCAGCAGCTCGACAGGGGGCTCCGGGAACACCATATATTTT. Translated: CASSSTGGSGNTIYF.